The source of this T cell receptor (beta chain) is a study of beta chain features in type 1 diabetes. This clone was counted between two and nine times. Antigen: not known. The study's findings and limits: In the patient group, naive, central memory and Treg TCRB repertoires seemed more alike than in the healthy donor group. Significant though moderate, a shortening of TCRB CDR3s appeared in all four CD4+ subsets of Type 1 diabetes patients.

V trimming: 2 bases; J trimming: 3 bases; junction bases outside the gene matches: 8. Germline CDR1 is SGHVS and CDR2 is FQNEAQ. The CDR3 length is 19 residues. All of the isolated RNA was reverse transcribed, so expressed TCRB transcripts were sequenced. Profiled with immunoSEQ multiplex PCR; TCRdb holds only in-frame clones, not every one. The repertoire holds approximately 280,000 clones, with approximately 15% as singletons. The chain employs TRBV7-8 and TRBJ2-1; 15 positions agree with TRBD2. The sample consisted of naive CD4+ T cells from blood. This TCR was recovered from a man aged 18 to 35 with type 1 diabetes. The CDR3 here is CASSLRTSGRALLYNEQFF. CDR3 DNA sequence: TGTGCCAGCAGCTTACGGACTAGCGGGAGGGCTTTACTCTACAATGAGCAGTTCTTC.